The 12 T cell receptor beta chains reported below all come from one sample, sequenced in a study of shared clonotypes between healthy human individuals. Assay used: immunoSEQ multiplex PCR; TCRdb lists only in-frame clones, some missing. The top ten hold roughly 1.4% of the sample, which has about 1 million clones, around 74% seen once. The specimen was memory CD4+ T cells sorted from blood. Subset in this sample: CD45RA-negative fraction. All receptors come from a young man in good health.

The chain carries TRBV11-3 and TRBJ2-5, with D perhaps TRBD1 or TRBD2 (5 bases each). The CDR3 is 13 residues long. The V end lost 6 bases, the J end lost 3 bases, and 11 bases lay between the germline ends. Per germline, CDR1 SGHNT and CDR2 YENEEA. CDR3 sequence reads: CASRRDGEETQYF. Written as DNA, the CDR3 is TGTGCCAGCAGACGGGACGGGGAAGAGACCCAGTACTTC.

The V call is TRBV5-1, the J call TRBJ2-7; 13 bases are shared with TRBD2. The V and J ends lost 4 bases and 6 bases, in that order; junction bases with no gene match: 7. The length of the CDR3 is 15 residues. In germline, CDR1 is SGHRS, CDR2 YFSETQ. CDR3 loop: CASSELAGGPTEQYF. The CDR3 nucleotides are TGCGCCAGCAGCGAACTAGCGGGAGGGCCGACCGAGCAGTACTTC.

The chain joins TRBV7-2 to TRBJ1-4; the D is unclear. The V end lost 1 base, the J end lost 5 bases, and 8 bases lay between the germline ends. There are 14 residues in the CDR3. Germline V gene lookup returns CDR1 SGHTA and CDR2 FQGNSA. The CDR3 protein is CASSLDGLNEKLFF. In DNA, the CDR3 is TGTGCCAGCAGCTTAGACGGGCTCAATGAAAAACTGTTTTTT.

Of note for this clone: The sample contains more than one DNA sequence encoding this CDR3. The V gene is TRBV7-2, the J gene TRBJ2-5; 7 nucleotides line up with TRBD1. Trimming took 1 base from V and 4 from J; bases not matched to a gene: 0. This CDR3 has 13 residues. CDR1 and CDR2 (germline): SGHTA, FQGNSA. The chain's CDR3 is CASSLGQGETQYF. The DNA of the CDR3 is TGTGCCAGCAGCTTAGGACAGGGAGAGACCCAGTACTTC.

This clone was found once. The J gene is TRBJ1-5, the V gene TRBV6-4; D gene ambiguous. With 3 bases removed from V and 5 bases from J, the gap between germline ends came to 14 bases. Germline V gene data show CDR1 as MRHNA and CDR2 as SNTAGT. The CDR3 runs to 15 residues. CDR3: CASSEVAQFYQPQHF. DNA for the CDR3: TGTGCCAGCAGTGAAGTTGCACAGTTTTATCAGCCCCAGCATTTT.

This clone showed up just once. The chain links TRBV19 to TRBJ2-5; D is perhaps TRBD1 (5 bases). This CDR3 region has 13 residues. The V gene lost 7 bases and the J gene lost 5 bases, with 14 bases spanning the gap. CDR1 and CDR2 (germline): LNHDA, SQIVND (reference sequence). As DNA, the CDR3 is TGTGCCAGTATTGATGCAGGGTCGGAGACCCAGTACTTC. This gives the protein CASIDAGSETQYF.

Many counts were recorded for this clone. The chain couples TRBV28 to TRBJ1-5, with unresolved D. Germline V gene sequence: CDR1 MDHEN, CDR2 SYDVKM. V dropped 2 bases and J dropped 2 bases, with 10 bases sitting between them. This CDR3 spans 15 amino acids. CDR3 amino acids: CASSLGRKGNQPQHF. DNA of the CDR3: TGTGCCAGCAGTTTAGGCAGGAAGGGCAATCAGCCCCAGCATTTT.

The J gene is TRBJ2-7, the V gene TRBV30; a possible D gene is TRBD2 (5 bases). V lost 0 bases to trimming and J lost 9 bases, with 9 bases between them. CDR1 and CDR2 (germline): GTSNPN, SVGIG (reference sequence). The CDR3 spans 11 residues. The CDR3 sequence: CAWSVLEGQYF. CDR3 nucleotide sequence: TGTGCCTGGAGTGTACTCGAGGGGCAGTACTTC.

This clone was seen only a few times. The chain joins TRBV2 to TRBJ1-1, with 9 nucleotides matching TRBD1. V lost 6 bases to trimming and J lost 5 bases; unmatched junction nucleotides: 7. CDR1 and CDR2 from the germline V gene are SNHLY and FYNNEI. This CDR3 contains 14 residues. This CDR3 is CASRAQTGGTEAFF. CDR3 coding DNA: TGTGCCAGCAGGGCACAGACAGGGGGTACTGAAGCTTTCTTT. Full variable domain (missing parts from reference TRBV2 and TRBJ1-1): EPEVTQTPSHQVTQMGQEVILRCVPISNHLYFYWYRQILGQKVEFLVSFYNNEISEKSEIFDDQFSVERPDGSNFTLKIRSTKLEDSAMYFCASRAQTGGTEAFFGQGTRLTVV.

The sample holds many counts of this clone. The V gene is TRBV6-1, the J gene TRBJ1-5; possible D gene TRBD1, 5 bases. Germline-derived CDR1 and CDR2 are MNHNS and SASEGT. Trimming left V 3 bases short and J 5 bases short, with 8 bases between. CDR3 size: 13 residues. Here the CDR3 reads CASSDGADQPQHF. The CDR3 nucleotides are TGTGCCAGCAGTGACGGGGCCGATCAGCCCCAGCATTTT.

The chain links TRBV5-1 to TRBJ2-6; perhaps TRBD1 as D (6 bases). V was trimmed by 0 bases and J by 2 bases, leaving 12 bases between them. This CDR3 is 17 amino acids long. Looked up from germline, CDR1 is SGHRS and CDR2 is YFSETQ. The CDR3 DNA sequence: TGCGCCAGCAGCTTGGCCAGGGGTGAGGCTGGGGCCAACGTCCTGACTTTC. It is translated as CASSLARGEAGANVLTF.

As regards this clone: Other DNA sequences in the sample encode the same CDR3. The rearrangement links TRBV9 to TRBJ1-2; D not certain. This CDR3 spans 12 amino acids. The V and J ends lost 3 bases and 4 bases respectively, with 7 bases between them. Germline V gene data show CDR1 as SGDLS and CDR2 as YYNGEE. CDR3 sequence (DNA): TGTGCCAGCAGCGACGACCTCTATGGCTACACCTTC. This encodes CASSDDLYGYTF.